This T cell receptor (beta chain) appears in the sequencing data of a study of shared clonotypes between healthy human individuals. Profiling relied on immunoSEQ multiplex PCR, and the TCRdb table lists in-frame clones only, not all of them. The repertoire holds some 2.4 million clones, with 90% to 95% as singletons. The CDR3 consists of 14 residues. V lost 6 bases and J 3 bases, leaving 14 bases between the germline ends. Germline lookup yields CDR1 MNHNS and CDR2 SASEGT. The J gene is TRBJ2-5, the V gene TRBV6-1, with D maybe TRBD2 (6 bases). The receptor was derived from a man in his late teens or twenties in good health. Some clones in this sample may be carry-over from other donors' samples. Material for sequencing was naive CD4+ T cells from PBMCs. Indicated subset: CD45RA+ positively selected. CDR3 sequence (DNA): TGTGCCAGCAGCCAATACGGGAGCGAAGAGACCCAGTACTTC. Its translation is CASSQYGSEETQYF.